Sequencing of this T cell receptor (beta chain) was carried out in a study of spatial heterogeneity in lung cancer. Broader study findings: Tumor mutation count correlated with how many alpha and beta TCRs expanded intratumorally.

Time point: sample taken at primary tumor resection. TCRdb passed the 5' RACE reads through MiXCR, listing each CDR3 protein once. The table has 9,500 to 11,000 distinct CDR3 sequences, under 10% seen once; the top ten hold 22%. Trimming took 3 bases from V and 7 from J; bases not matched to a gene: 5. CDR3 length: 14 amino acids. CDR1 and CDR2 from the germline V gene are SGHTA and FQGNSA. This clonotype was counted a few times. Its antigen is not known. This beta chain appears as a stray read in a library generated for alpha chains; its size is not informative. The V gene is TRBV7-2, the J gene TRBJ1-5; 8 bases line up with TRBD1. The sequence was collected from a female donor with early-stage non-small cell lung cancer. The sample was lung tumor tissue, taken at surgery. CDR3 nucleotide sequence: TGTGCCAGCAGCTTCGGACAGGGTGGGCAGCCCCAGCATTTT. It yields the protein CASSFGQGGQPQHF.